The sequence of this TCR beta chain was determined in a study of blood T cell repertoires in COVID-19. Study-level information: Both acute and convalescent COVID-19 samples were obtained from the United States, Italy and Spain. PBMCs, B-cell-depleted T cells, or T cells provided the cDNA or gDNA that made up the material.

The table came from immunoSEQ multiplex PCR; TCRdb's copy has only in-frame clones and leaves some out. The data hold some 140,000 clones, with roughly 84% observed a single time. CDR1 is SGHRS and CDR2 is YFSETQ in the germline V gene. The CDR3 spans 13 residues. Trimming shortened V by 2 bases and J by 2 bases, and 7 bases separated the two germline ends. Seattle cases were enrolled at active infection and followed longitudinally. Sequencing was done on a sample of peripheral blood. This sequence originates from a man in his fifties or sixties with COVID-19, enrolled during active disease. The V gene is TRBV5-1, the J gene TRBJ1-2, with D unresolved. The CDR3 DNA reads as TGCGCCAGCAGCTTTGACGGGAACTATGGCTACACCTTC. Its protein product is CASSFDGNYGYTF.